This T cell receptor beta chain was captured in a study of metastatic and nonmetastatic thyroid tumors. Study overall: The study looked at repertoires side by side in blood and in tumor or nodule tissue from malignant and benign thyroid patients.

The J segment lost 12 bases and the V segment lost 2 bases, leaving 18 bases of the junction unmatched. This CDR3 is 17 amino acids long. Looked up from germline, CDR1 is ENHRY and CDR2 is SYGVKD. Whole-study results and caveats: Reports indicated that malignant thyroid tumors showed significantly higher TCR beta diversity than benign nodules did, in blood and tumor.

TCRdb re-called clones from the PCR reads using MiXCR. The sample carries about 17,000 clones, roughly a quarter recorded once. This clone was counted at least ten times. Its antigen is not known. Nobody among the patients had been given any treatment before thyroid surgery. Material for sequencing was tumor tissue. The clonotype originates from a female donor with papillary thyroid cancer or a benign thyroid nodule (not recorded which). Some clones in this sample may be carry-over from other donors' samples. This chain joins TRBV10-3 and TRBJ2-3, with 9 bases fitting TRBD2. The CDR3 nucleotides are TGTGCCATCAGTGAGGCGGCAGCGGGAGGACTGCCCCCGCGCCAGTATTTT. Translated: CAISEAAAGGLPPRQYF.